This entry lists 11 T cell receptor beta chains sequenced from one sample in a study of post-analysis software for immune sequencing data. Study findings and constraints: Several TRBV segments (TRBV5-6, TRBV5-1 and TRBV20-1 among them) occurred more frequently in patients than in controls.

cDNA libraries of TCR beta carried unique molecular identifiers. TCRdb passed the PCR reads through MiXCR, listing each CDR3 protein once. Here the sample spans roughly 670,000 distinct CDR3 sequences, approximately 59% being singletons. No antigen is known for these receptors. Input material: blood. These receptors originate from a girl aged 2 to 10 with multiple sclerosis.

This chain links TRBV29-1 with TRBJ1-2; D uncertain. The V and J ends lost 3 bases and 2 bases respectively, with 10 bases between them. Germline V lookup: CDR1 SQVTM, CDR2 ANQGSEA. The CDR3 totals 13 residues. Here the CDR3 reads CSVDEQTNYGYTF. Here the CDR3 DNA reads TGCAGCGTTGATGAACAGACCAACTATGGCTACACCTTC.

The rearrangement links TRBV2 to TRBJ2-1, with D possibly called TRBD1 or TRBD2 (6 bases each). This CDR3 region has 16 residues. V shed 1 base and J shed 2 bases, with 12 bases lying between them. The germline V gene has CDR1 SNHLY and CDR2 FYNNEI. The CDR3 is CASSEVGGGPYNEQFF. The CDR3 DNA reads TGTGCCAGCAGTGAAGTAGGGGGAGGACCCTACAATGAGCAGTTCTTC.

This clonotype was seen once. The rearrangement uses TRBV20-1 and TRBJ2-5, with D unresolved. The V and J ends lost 0 bases and 5 bases respectively, with 16 bases between them. The CDR3 runs 15 residues. The germline V gene encodes CDR1 DFQATT and CDR2 SNEGSKA (reference sequence). CDR3 sequence: CSARDRSETDETQYF. The CDR3, as DNA: TGCAGTGCTAGAGATCGTTCTGAAACAGATGAGACCCAGTACTTC.

This clonotype has a single count. The V and J genes are TRBV21-1 and TRBJ2-7; the table's D call TRBD2 went unverified against the DNA. TRBV21-1 is an annotated pseudogene. This CDR3 is 17 amino acids long. DNA for the CDR3: TGTGCCAGCAGCCGTCTGGGACTAGCGGACCTCTCCTACGAGCAGTACTTC. Protein product: CASSRLGLADLSYEQYF.

This clonotype has a handful of counts. The V and J genes are TRBV7-9 and TRBJ2-7, with 8 bases aligning to TRBD1. This CDR3 has 15 residues. Per the germline V gene, CDR1 is SEHNR and CDR2 is FQNEAQ (reference sequence). With 5 bases clipped from V and 3 bases from J, the junction kept 9 bases outside the gene matches. The DNA for the CDR3 is TGTGCCAGCAGCACAGGGGGACAGGCCAACTACGAGCAGTACTTC. The encoded protein is CASSTGGQANYEQYF.

This chain links TRBV7-2 with TRBJ2-3, with 12 bases matching TRBD2. J lost 4 bases, V lost 1 base, and 6 bases had no gene match. The CDR3 length is 17 residues. Germline V gives CDR1 SGHTA, CDR2 FQGNSA. This CDR3 is CASSLGLAGGRADTQYF. In DNA, the CDR3 is TGTGCCAGCAGCTTAGGGCTAGCGGGGGGGCGGGCAGATACGCAGTATTTT.

The chain has TRBV10-3 and TRBJ2-7; D gene unclear. Germline CDR1 is ENHRY and CDR2 is SYGVKD. V lost 1 base and J 4 bases, leaving 8 bases between the germline ends. The CDR3 spans 13 residues. The CDR3 DNA sequence: TGTGCCATCAGTGAGTATCAGGATTACGAGCAGTACTTC. Its protein product is CAISEYQDYEQYF.

The CDR3 protein is CASSLRLAKHEQYF. DNA of the CDR3: TGTGCCAGCAGCTTGAGACTAGCGAAACACGAGCAGTACTTC. V and J are TRBV5-6 and TRBJ2-7; 8 nucleotides align to TRBD2. Trimming cost V 1 base and J 5 bases; bases outside gene matches: 5. This CDR3 has 14 residues. Per the germline V gene, CDR1 is SGHDT and CDR2 is YYEEEE.

This clonotype was counted only a few times. V and J are TRBV4-2 and TRBJ2-5; 8 positions agree with TRBD2. Per germline, CDR1 LGHNA and CDR2 YNFKEQ. This CDR3 has 15 residues. Losses at the gene ends were 1 base for V and 4 bases for J; bases not matched to a gene: 5. CDR3 amino acids: CASSQGELAGETQYF. As DNA, the CDR3 is TGTGCCAGCAGCCAAGGGGAGCTAGCGGGAGAGACCCAGTACTTC.

The rearrangement joins TRBV9 to TRBJ1-2, with D maybe TRBD1 (6 bases). The V and J ends lost 3 bases and 4 bases respectively, with 19 bases between them. Germline V gene data show CDR1 as SGDLS and CDR2 as YYNGEE. The CDR3 runs to 16 residues. The CDR3 coding sequence is TGTGCCAGCAGCGCCGGGACACCGCTCGGGGGCTATGGCTACACCTTC. Encoded protein: CASSAGTPLGGYGYTF.

This clonotype came up once. This chain connects TRBV2 to TRBJ1-1; D is perhaps TRBD1 (5 bases). Germline V gene data show CDR1 as SNHLY and CDR2 as FYNNEI. With 4 bases removed from V and 3 bases from J, the gap between germline ends came to 12 bases. The CDR3 loop spans 14 amino acids. The CDR3 sequence is CASSAKGTYTEAFF. CDR3 in DNA: TGTGCCAGCAGTGCTAAGGGGACCTACACTGAAGCTTTCTTT.